The T cell receptor (beta chain) under discussion was sequenced for a study of shared clonotypes between healthy human individuals. Study overall: CD4 naive and CD4 memory each took three plates per donor, while CD8 naive took two and CD8 memory one.

The CDR3 loop spans 12 amino acids. Germline values: CDR1 MNHNY, CDR2 SVGAGI (reference sequence). Assay: immunoSEQ multiplex PCR; the TCRdb copy retains only in-frame clones and omits some. Here the sample spans under 2,500,000 clones, approximately 94% being singletons. On this clone itself: The target antigen is unknown. One end of the junction is discordant with germline, which a read error may explain.

Findings of the study overall: Lower generation probabilities were found for non-shared clonotypes than for those shared by all four donors. The diversity represented, both genetic and in exposure history, was limited by few donors.

This rearrangement joins TRBV6-6 to TRBJ2-4; the D is unclear. The receptor was derived from a man aged 18 to 29 in good health. The sample consisted of naive CD4+ T cells sorted from blood. The subset denotes: CD45RA+ positively selected. For the CDR3, the DNA is TGTGCCAGTTCCAACCGACGGGTGGGCGATATTTTC. Protein sequence: CASSNRRVGDIF.